The 30 T cell receptor beta chains listed next were all sequenced from one sample in a study of early T cells in non-severe SARS-CoV-2 infection. TCRdb re-derived calls from the 5' RACE reads in MiXCR, one entry per CDR3 protein. The profile shows tens of thousands of distinct CDR3 sequences, around 12% of them singletons. Sequenced input: whole blood. All receptors come from an adult who was a healthcare worker with PCR-confirmed SARS-CoV-2 infection or an uninfected control (not recorded which).

This clonotype was counted only a few times. This chain links TRBV5-1 with TRBJ2-1; D remains ambiguous. Trimming removed 10 bases at V and 2 bases at J, with 16 bases between. CDR1 is SGHRS and CDR2 is YFSETQ in the germline V gene. The CDR3 extends over 14 amino acids. CDR3 nucleotides: TGCGCCGGAAAACTCGTGGGGACCTACAATGAGCAGTTCTTC. Protein: CAGKLVGTYNEQFF.

The chain combines TRBV2 with TRBJ2-1; 11 positions agree with TRBD2. Germline assignment: CDR1 SNHLY and CDR2 FYNNEI. CDR3 length: 13 residues. J gave up 14 bases and V 7 bases, and 10 bases lay outside the gene matches. In nucleotides, the CDR3 is TGTGCCAGCACGGTGCTAGCGGGAGGAGTGGAGTTCTTC. Its protein product is CASTVLAGGVEFF.

This clonotype was seen a handful of times. The chain combines TRBV29-1 with TRBJ2-7; tentatively, D is TRBD1 (8 bases). CDR1 and CDR2 (germline): SQVTM, ANQGSEA. This CDR3 spans 13 amino acids. Trimming took off 6 bases at V and 5 bases at J, with 17 bases between the two ends. In DNA form, the CDR3 reads TGCAGCGTATACAGGGGGGGAGAGAACGAGCAGTACTTC. This gives the protein CSVYRGGENEQYF.

This clonotype occurred many times. This chain joins TRBV12-3 or TRBV12-4 and TRBJ1-3, with 7 positions matching TRBD1. Trimming took 5 bases from V and 0 from J; bases not matched to a gene: 4. CDR3 length: 15 amino acids. In nucleotides, the CDR3 is TGTGCCAGCAGTGGGAGACAGGGCTCTGGAAACACCATATATTTT. It encodes CASSGRQGSGNTIYF.

This clonotype was observed a handful of times. The chain combines TRBV28 with TRBJ2-1; TRBD2 is a possible D gene (6 bases). Germline V gene lookup returns CDR1 MDHEN and CDR2 SYDVKM. The CDR3 consists of 14 residues. V dropped 7 bases and J dropped 2 bases, with 12 bases sitting between them. The CDR3 reads CASTKAGTYNEQFF. Here the CDR3 DNA reads TGTGCCAGCACCAAGGCGGGAACCTACAATGAGCAGTTCTTC.

There are a few counts of this clonotype. CDR3 sequence reads: CASSQESARSKLFF. The CDR3 coding sequence is TGCGCCAGCAGCCAAGAGTCCGCGAGATCAAAACTGTTTTTT. This sequence joins TRBV4-1 and TRBJ1-4; D ambiguous. CDR1 and CDR2 from the germline V gene are MGHRA and YSYEKL. Trimming pared 0 bases from V and 10 bases from J, leaving 12 bases between. The CDR3 has 14 amino acids.

The chain carries TRBV6-5 and TRBJ2-3; TRBD1 is a possible D gene (6 bases). V was pared by 6 bases and J by 7 bases, with 17 bases between. The CDR3 runs 14 residues. CDR1 is MNHEY, CDR2 SVGAGI, per germline. CDR3 residues: CASRGASVVNTQYF. The DNA for the CDR3 is TGTGCCAGCAGGGGGGCATCCGTTGTCAATACGCAGTATTTT.

This clonotype was seen only a few times. This chain links TRBV15 with TRBJ1-2, with unresolved D. The V gene lost 3 bases and the J gene lost 4 bases, with 9 bases spanning the gap. The CDR3 has 13 amino acids. Germline assignment: CDR1 LNHNV and CDR2 YYDKDF (reference sequence). CDR3 DNA sequence: TGTGCCACCAGCAGGAACAGTCTCTATGGCTACACCTTC. It yields the protein CATSRNSLYGYTF.

This clonotype came up many times. The V gene is TRBV12-3 or TRBV12-4, the J gene TRBJ1-3; TRBD1 matches 7 bases. CDR3 length equals 15 residues. The V gene end was trimmed by 3 bases and the J gene end by 4 bases; junction bases not matched to a gene: 6. The CDR3 coding sequence is TGTGCCAGCAGTTTTTTGTTGGACAGGGGAAACACCATATATTTT. Residues: CASSFLLDRGNTIYF.

This clonotype was found a few times. The rearrangement joins TRBV20-1 to TRBJ1-3, with unresolved D. Germline CDR1 is DFQATT and CDR2 is SNEGSKA (reference sequence). This CDR3 comprises 14 residues. The V gene lost 1 base and the J gene lost 3 bases, with 10 bases spanning the gap. DNA of the CDR3: TGCAGTGCTAGAGTACCGTCGAGTGGAAACACCATATATTTT. Protein sequence: CSARVPSSGNTIYF.

This clonotype occurred a few times. This chain joins TRBV6-5 and TRBJ1-2; 7 bases align to TRBD1. Per the germline V gene, CDR1 is MNHEY and CDR2 is SVGAGI. V was pared by 6 bases and J by 3 bases, with 1 base of the junction left unmatched. The CDR3 has 12 amino acids. The CDR3 coding sequence is TGTGCCAGCAGAGGGACAGACTATGGCTACACCTTC. It translates to CASRGTDYGYTF.

The chain combines TRBV20-1 with TRBJ2-7; no reliable D call. V was shortened by 6 bases and J by 1 base, with 10 bases between the two germline ends. The CDR3 contains 12 residues. CDR1 and CDR2 (germline): DFQATT, SNEGSKA (reference sequence). The CDR3 sequence: CSAWTGSYEQYF. DNA of the CDR3: TGCAGTGCGTGGACCGGATCCTACGAGCAGTACTTC.

The table lists this clonotype with many counts. The chain uses TRBV7-8 and TRBJ2-1; the D gene could be TRBD1 or TRBD2 (5 bases each). CDR1 is SGHVS, CDR2 FQNEAQ, per germline. This CDR3 has 13 residues. The germline V and J ends were trimmed by 3 bases and 8 bases, with 11 bases remaining between them. The DNA of the CDR3 is TGTGCCAGCAGCTTGGGACCACCCGATGAGCAGTTCTTC. It translates to CASSLGPPDEQFF.

CDR3: CATSRDPISTDTQYF. The CDR3 region has the DNA TGTGCCACCAGCAGAGACCCAATAAGCACAGATACGCAGTATTTT. The rearrangement links TRBV15 to TRBJ2-3; D is unresolved. The CDR3 runs to 15 residues. V was cut by 0 bases and J by 0 bases, with 7 bases left in between. Germline V gene sequence: CDR1 LNHNV, CDR2 YYDKDF (reference sequence).

This clonotype was counted ten times or more. The J gene is TRBJ2-6, the V gene TRBV7-2; no clear D gene. The CDR3 sequence is 15 residues long. CDR1 SGHTA and CDR2 FQGNSA come from the germline V gene. Trimming cost V 7 bases and J 0 bases, with 10 bases left between them. CDR3 amino acids: CASKVSFSGANVLTF. The DNA of the CDR3 is TGTGCCAGCAAAGTTAGCTTCTCTGGGGCCAACGTCCTGACTTTC.

This sequence joins TRBV10-3 and TRBJ2-1, with 10 bases that match TRBD2. CDR1 ENHRY and CDR2 SYGVKD come from the germline V gene. Trimming at V came to 6 bases and at J to 7 bases, leaving 9 bases not matched to a gene. The CDR3 has 15 residues. For the CDR3, the DNA is TGTGCCATCAGCACACTAGCGGGAAGGGGTAATGAGCAGTTCTTC. Amino acids: CAISTLAGRGNEQFF.

This clonotype was counted ten times or more. V gene TRBV19 combines with J gene TRBJ1-4; 7 bases fit TRBD1. The CDR3 is made up of 15 amino acids. V lost 8 bases to trimming and J lost 5 bases; unmatched junction nucleotides: 11. In germline, CDR1 is LNHDA, CDR2 SQIVND (reference sequence). CDR3 sequence (DNA): TGTGCCAGTCGCAAGGACAGGCTAGGGAATGAAAAACTGTTTTTT. Encoded protein: CASRKDRLGNEKLFF.

This clonotype has just a few counts. For the CDR3, the DNA is TGTGCCAGCAGCCCTTTCCTCGACAGCTCCTACAATGAGCAGTTCTTC. Its protein is CASSPFLDSSYNEQFF. J is TRBJ2-1 and V is TRBV3-1, with D tentatively TRBD1 (5 bases). The CDR3 has 16 amino acids. Germline CDR1 is LGHDT and CDR2 is YNNKEL (reference sequence). V dropped 4 bases and J dropped 0 bases, with 13 bases sitting between them.

This clonotype was seen many times. The chain is built from TRBV11-2 and TRBJ2-3; D might be TRBD1 (5 bases). The germline V gene has CDR1 SGHAT and CDR2 FQNNGV. With 5 bases removed from V and 5 bases from J, the gap between germline ends came to 8 bases. The CDR3 runs to 12 residues. The CDR3 is CASSPQGDTQYF. CDR3 DNA: TGTGCCAGCAGCCCCCAGGGAGATACGCAGTATTTT.

The J gene is TRBJ2-6, the V gene TRBV7-9; 9 nucleotides match TRBD2. The germline V gene has CDR1 SEHNR and CDR2 FQNEAQ (reference sequence). This CDR3 is built from 16 residues. V dropped 8 bases and J dropped 2; count of bases not matched to a gene: 7. The CDR3 loop is CASQGEREAGANVLTF. CDR3 nucleotide sequence: TGTGCCAGCCAAGGGGAGCGGGAGGCTGGGGCCAACGTCCTGACTTTC.

J is TRBJ2-5 and V is TRBV27; D is unclear. This CDR3 is 13 amino acids long. The germline V gene encodes CDR1 MNHEY and CDR2 SMNVEV (reference sequence). Deletions cut 4 bases from V and 4 bases from J, with 10 bases between. CDR3 DNA sequence: TGTGCCAGCAGTTCGTCCCGCGGAGAGACCCAGTACTTC. Encoded protein: CASSSSRGETQYF.

The chain uses TRBV28 and TRBJ2-1; D call uncertain. The germline V gene encodes CDR1 MDHEN and CDR2 SYDVKM. The V and J ends lost 2 bases and 3 bases respectively, with 5 bases between them. This CDR3 has 13 amino acids. The CDR3 nucleotides are TGTGCCAGCAGTTTAGACGACTACAATGAGCAGTTCTTC. Amino acid sequence: CASSLDDYNEQFF.

In nucleotides, the CDR3 is TGTGCCAGCAGCCCCCGGCGTAGTCTAGGACAGGCGGCCTACGAGCAGTACTTC. It translates to CASSPRRSLGQAAYEQYF. The rearrangement uses TRBV7-9 and TRBJ2-7; 7 bases are shared with TRBD1. Per germline, CDR1 SEHNR and CDR2 FQNEAQ (reference sequence). CDR3 size: 18 residues. Unmatched junction bases numbered 18, after V lost 5 bases and J lost 2 bases.

This clonotype was recorded many times. The CDR3 DNA is TGTGCCAGCAGGGACAGTTCCTACGAGCAGTACTTC. It specifies CASRDSSYEQYF. The chain links TRBV25-1 to TRBJ2-7, with D tentatively TRBD1 (6 bases). The CDR3 runs to 12 residues. V lost 6 bases and J 1 base, leaving 7 bases between the germline ends. Germline assignment: CDR1 MGHDK and CDR2 SYGVNS.

V and J are TRBV27 and TRBJ2-3; 14 bases line up with TRBD2. This CDR3 is built from 15 residues. The ends lost 0 bases at V and 9 bases at J; junction bases unmatched: 2. The V gene's germline CDR1 is MNHEY and CDR2 SMNVEV (reference sequence). CDR3 nucleotides: TGTGCCAGCAGTTTATCCCGGACTAGCGGGGGGACGCAGTATTTT. This gives the protein CASSLSRTSGGTQYF.

This chain links TRBV7-2 with TRBJ2-5; D not certain. Germline loops: CDR1 SGHTA, CDR2 FQGNSA. The CDR3 extends over 14 amino acids. V was shortened by 3 bases and J by 5 bases, with 13 bases between the two germline ends. DNA for the CDR3: TGTGCCAGCAGCTTTGATGGCACCCCGGAGACCCAGTACTTC. Protein: CASSFDGTPETQYF.

This clonotype has more than one count but fewer than ten. The chain combines TRBV20-1 with TRBJ1-6; 7 bases line up with TRBD1. V was clipped by 3 bases and J by 6 bases; unmatched bases: 5. The CDR3 length is 14 residues. CDR1 and CDR2 (germline): DFQATT, SNEGSKA (reference sequence). The CDR3 is CSASPGGLNSPLHF. The CDR3 region has the DNA TGCAGTGCTAGCCCAGGGGGGCTTAATTCACCCCTCCACTTT.

The table lists this clonotype with many counts. In DNA, the CDR3 is TGTGCCAGCAGCTTAGATTCTTCGACAAAAGCTTTCTTT. This codes for CASSLDSSTKAFF. V is TRBV7-3 and J is TRBJ1-1; D is undetermined. Germline V gene sequence: CDR1 SGHTA, CDR2 FQGTGA. The CDR3 is made up of 13 amino acids. Trimming removed 2 bases at V and 9 bases at J, with 13 bases between.

This clonotype showed up just a few times. This rearrangement joins TRBV6-6 to TRBJ2-3; no firm D call. CDR3 length equals 15 residues. Germline-derived CDR1 and CDR2 are MNHNY and SVGAGI (reference sequence). The V gene lost 4 bases and the J gene lost 6 bases, with 17 bases spanning the gap. This CDR3 reads CASSSWTADVDTQYF. CDR3 bases: TGTGCCAGCAGTTCCTGGACGGCCGATGTGGATACGCAGTATTTT.

This clonotype has a count of ten or more. The gene calls are TRBV19 and TRBJ2-2; 10 bases are shared with TRBD1. With 6 bases clipped from V and 4 bases from J, the junction kept 5 bases outside the gene matches. The CDR3 length is 15 residues. CDR1 LNHDA and CDR2 SQIVND come from the germline V gene (reference sequence). CDR3 DNA: TGTGCCAGTAGGCCGGGACAGGGGAGCACCGGGGAGCTGTTTTTT. This sequence encodes CASRPGQGSTGELFF.